The 20 T cell receptor beta chains in this list originate from one sample, sequenced in a study of blood T cell repertoires in COVID-19. Data came from immunoSEQ multiplex PCR; TCRdb stores just in-frame clones and leaves some out. The profile shows about 120,000 clones, 80% to 90% of them singletons. The sample comprised peripheral blood. The origin of the receptors is a man aged 65 to 79 with active or convalescent COVID-19.

This rearrangement joins TRBV3-1 (or the pseudogene TRBV3-2) to TRBJ2-2; possibly TRBD2 for D (5 bases). This CDR3 has 14 amino acids. The germline V gene has CDR1 LGHDT and CDR2 YNNKEL (reference sequence). The V gene lost 4 bases and the J gene lost 1 base, with 7 bases spanning the gap. Written as DNA, the CDR3 is TGTGCCAGCAGCCCACTAGTGAACACCGGGGAGCTGTTTTTT. Translation gives CASSPLVNTGELFF.

The chain links TRBV6-6 to TRBJ2-2; tentative D call: TRBD1 (6 bases). CDR1 is MNHNY, CDR2 SVGAGI, per germline (reference sequence). CDR3 length equals 15 residues. V was trimmed by 0 bases and J by 1 base, leaving 6 bases between them. CDR3 nucleotides: TGTGCCAGCAGTTACTCAGGGGGGAACACCGGGGAGCTGTTTTTT. It yields the protein CASSYSGGNTGELFF.

This clone has a single count. V usage is TRBV5-4 and J usage is TRBJ1-6; TRBD1 is a possible D gene (6 bases). The CDR3 consists of 15 residues. Trimming pared 3 bases from V and 6 bases from J, leaving 13 bases between. The germline V gene encodes CDR1 SGHNT and CDR2 YYREEE (reference sequence). DNA of the CDR3: TGTGCCAGCAGCTGGGCAGGGGAGTTTAATTCACCCCTCCACTTT. It specifies CASSWAGEFNSPLHF.

The rearrangement joins TRBV7-9 to TRBJ1-2; D not certain. V was cut by 3 bases and J by 8 bases, with 16 bases left in between. The CDR3 has 14 amino acids. CDR1 and CDR2 from the germline V gene are SEHNR and FQNEAQ (reference sequence). CDR3 nucleotides: TGTGCCAGCAGCTTGGAGGGAGCAGGTATCGGCTACACCTTC. It yields the protein CASSLEGAGIGYTF.

The CDR3 sequence: CASSQGGGHGYEQYF. The CDR3 coding sequence is TGTGCCAGCAGCCAAGGGGGGGGACATGGCTACGAGCAGTACTTC. The chain couples TRBV14 to TRBJ2-7; D may be TRBD2 (7 bases). The CDR3 length is 15 residues. Trimming left V 1 base short and J 3 bases short, with 13 bases between. Germline V gene sequence: CDR1 SGHDN, CDR2 FVKESK.

The V gene is TRBV6-6, the J gene TRBJ1-4, with unresolved D. Germline lookup yields CDR1 MNHNY and CDR2 SVGAGI (reference sequence). V gave up 5 bases and J gave up 6 bases, with 16 bases separating them. The CDR3 sequence is 15 residues long. Written as DNA, the CDR3 is TGTGCCAGCAGTCTCCTGGCCCAATCTGATGAAAAACTGTTTTTT. Translation gives CASSLLAQSDEKLFF.

The chain has TRBV7-8 and TRBJ2-1; tentative D call: TRBD1 (6 bases). Germline CDR1 is SGHVS and CDR2 is FQNEAQ. The CDR3 runs 17 residues. Trimming removed 4 bases from V and 1 base from J, with 17 bases in between. CDR3 in amino acids: CASSSGPGVVSYNEQFF. CDR3 DNA sequence: TGTGCCAGCAGCTCGGGCCCAGGGGTAGTGTCCTACAATGAGCAGTTCTTC.

The chain couples TRBV7-6 to TRBJ1-1; 9 nucleotides line up with TRBD1. Germline lookup yields CDR1 SGHVS and CDR2 FNYEAQ. The trim removed 0 bases at V and 11 bases at J, leaving 4 bases unmatched. There are 13 residues in the CDR3. The CDR3: CASSLASGTGAFF. CDR3 nucleotide sequence: TGTGCCAGCAGCTTAGCTTCCGGGACAGGGGCTTTCTTT.

J is TRBJ2-1 and V is TRBV10-2, with 13 nucleotides matching TRBD2. Trimming took 6 bases from V and 14 from J; bases not matched to a gene: 7. CDR3 length: 13 amino acids. Germline loops: CDR1 WSHSY, CDR2 SAAADI. The CDR3 loop reads CASRLAGGPQEFF. The CDR3 region has the DNA TGCGCCAGCAGACTAGCGGGAGGGCCCCAGGAGTTCTTC.

The V call is TRBV12-3 or TRBV12-4, the J call TRBJ2-7, with D perhaps TRBD1 (6 bases). V lost 5 bases to trimming and J lost 7 bases, with 15 bases between them. The CDR3 runs to 13 residues. The CDR3 region is CASSLGQSFEQYF. CDR3 coding DNA: TGTGCCAGCAGTCTCGGACAGAGCTTTGAGCAGTACTTC.

The rearrangement links TRBV18 to TRBJ2-5; 8 nucleotides match TRBD1. Germline CDR1 is KGHSH and CDR2 is LQKENI. The trim removed 5 bases at V and 4 bases at J, leaving 15 bases unmatched. This CDR3 is 17 amino acids long. In DNA form, the CDR3 reads TGTGCCAGCTCAACCCGGCAGGGGGCCCTAGCTGGAGAGACCCAGTACTTC. Encoded protein: CASSTRQGALAGETQYF.

The chain recombines TRBV6-5 with TRBJ1-6, with D possibly being TRBD1 (5 bases). The CDR3 is made up of 14 amino acids. V dropped 6 bases and J dropped 6 bases, with 12 bases sitting between them. The germline V gene encodes CDR1 MNHEY and CDR2 SVGAGI. The chain's CDR3 is CASSDQGFNSPLHF. The CDR3 coding sequence is TGTGCCAGCAGCGATCAGGGCTTTAATTCACCCCTCCACTTT.

The chain has TRBV5-4 and TRBJ1-2; D is uncertain. V was cut by 0 bases and J by 3 bases, with 12 bases left in between. Germline loops: CDR1 SGHNT, CDR2 YYREEE (reference sequence). The length of the CDR3 is 15 residues. This CDR3 reads CASSLATTKDYGYTF. CDR3 nucleotides: TGTGCCAGCAGCTTGGCGACGACAAAGGACTATGGCTACACCTTC.

This clone was observed once. This rearrangement joins TRBV7-3 to TRBJ1-1; D not resolved. V was cut by 1 base and J by 6 bases, with 9 bases left in between. This CDR3 region has 13 residues. CDR1 and CDR2 from the germline V gene are SGHTA and FQGTGA. CDR3 residues: CASSLNIVAEAFF. CDR3 DNA sequence: TGTGCCAGCAGCTTAAATATCGTCGCTGAAGCTTTCTTT.

The V and J genes are TRBV27 and TRBJ2-1; D might be TRBD2 (5 bases). CDR3 length equals 15 residues. V lost 6 bases to trimming and J lost 1 base, with 13 bases between them. From germline, CDR1 is MNHEY and CDR2 SMNVEV (reference sequence). CDR3 bases: TGTGCCAGCAGGAGACTCGGGAATTCCTACAATGAGCAGTTCTTC. Translated, it gives CASRRLGNSYNEQFF.

This chain links TRBV6-5 with TRBJ1-1; no clear D gene. The CDR3 runs to 15 residues. Germline CDR1 is MNHEY and CDR2 is SVGAGI. The ends were cut back, 0 bases at V and 5 bases at J, with 13 bases in the middle. This CDR3 reads CASSYSRPQRTEAFF. CDR3 coding DNA: TGTGCCAGCAGTTACTCGAGGCCGCAAAGGACTGAAGCTTTCTTT.

V is TRBV27 and J is TRBJ2-1; 8 bases fit TRBD1. V lost 5 bases and J lost 2; bases outside the gene matches: 8. The CDR3 is 16 amino acids. Germline V gives CDR1 MNHEY, CDR2 SMNVEV (reference sequence). The CDR3 sequence: CASSQGAGPTYNEQFF. The CDR3 nucleotides are TGTGCCAGCAGTCAGGGGGCGGGCCCCACCTACAATGAGCAGTTCTTC.

The chain is built from TRBV28 and TRBJ1-5; D is ambiguous. CDR1 and CDR2 (germline): MDHEN, SYDVKM. CDR3 length: 13 residues. V lost 4 bases to trimming and J lost 5 bases, with 9 bases between them. CDR3: CASSSAADQPQHF. CDR3 coding DNA: TGTGCCAGCAGTTCGGCAGCGGATCAGCCCCAGCATTTT.

The V and J genes are TRBV27 and TRBJ2-1; 14 bases match TRBD2. Germline CDR1 and CDR2: MNHEY and SMNVEV (reference sequence). Germline trimming cut 5 bases from V and 12 bases from J; bases unmatched to any gene: 9. The CDR3 sequence is 15 residues long. The CDR3 nucleotides are TGTGCCAGCAGTCCGGGACTAGCGGGAGCAGGTGGGCAGTTCTTC. Residues: CASSPGLAGAGGQFF.

This sequence joins TRBV6-4 and TRBJ2-3; 11 positions match TRBD2. J lost 5 bases, V lost 3 bases, and 1 base had no gene match. Germline-derived CDR1 and CDR2 are MRHNA and SNTAGT. This CDR3 is built from 14 residues. As DNA, the CDR3 is TGTGCCAGCAGTGAACTAGCGGGAGTAGATACGCAGTATTTT. Its translation is CASSELAGVDTQYF.